Included here is one T cell receptor beta chain sequence, with context. Its antigen remains unknown. The source of the sample is a study of cytomegalovirus exposure and HLA in healthy donors. General study findings and limits: Later analysis indicated greater clonal expansion among HLA-associated TCR beta chains than among equally common other chains. The authors excluded some V segments, including TRBV6-2 and TRBV6-3, as indistinguishable. Analysis was carried out at a later point, and it linked a missense DCLRE1C variant to TCR beta V- and J-gene trimming.

PCR amplification relied on 60 Vbeta primers (plus 13 Jbeta primers). The method was immunoSEQ multiplex PCR; TCRdb's version includes in-frame clones alone and lacks a portion of them. This table holds 250,000 to 350,000 clones, roughly 88% found once. Each donor was healthy, and each was a bone marrow donor. This CDR3 spans 15 amino acids. Trimming took off 4 bases at V and 5 bases at J, with 17 bases between the two ends. Per the germline V gene, CDR1 is MGHRA and CDR2 is YSYEKL. The chain is built from TRBV4-1 and TRBJ1-1, with D possibly being TRBD1 (6 bases). The clonotype originates from a man between 40 and 49 years old in good health and CMV-seropositive. The sequenced sample was PBMCs. The CDR3 reads CASSRNRGKETEAFF. The CDR3 bases are TGCGCCAGCAGCCGGAATAGGGGGAAGGAAACTGAAGCTTTCTTT.